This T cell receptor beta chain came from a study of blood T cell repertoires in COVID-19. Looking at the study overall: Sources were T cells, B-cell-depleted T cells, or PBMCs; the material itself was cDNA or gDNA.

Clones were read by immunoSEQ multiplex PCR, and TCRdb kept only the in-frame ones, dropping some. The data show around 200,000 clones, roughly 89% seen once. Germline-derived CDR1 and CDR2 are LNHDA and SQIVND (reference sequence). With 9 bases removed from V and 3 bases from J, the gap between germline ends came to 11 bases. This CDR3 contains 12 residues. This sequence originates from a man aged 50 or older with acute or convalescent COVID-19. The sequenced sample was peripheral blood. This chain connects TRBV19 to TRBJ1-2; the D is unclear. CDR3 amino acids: CASSQRDYGYTF. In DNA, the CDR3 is TGTGCCAGCTCCCAAAGAGACTATGGCTACACCTTC. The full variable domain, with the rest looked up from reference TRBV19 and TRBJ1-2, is DGGITQSPKYLFRKEGQNVTLSCEQNLNHDAMYWYRQDPGQGLRLIYYSQIVNDFQKGDIAEGYSVSREKKESFPLTVTSAQKNPTAFYLCASSQRDYGYTFGSGTRLTVV.